This T cell receptor (beta chain) emerged from a study of T-cell memory formation after mild COVID-19. About this clonotype: What it binds is not known.

CDR3 length: 17 amino acids. Germline trimming cut 0 bases from V and 7 bases from J; bases unmatched to any gene: 11. Per germline, CDR1 SGHTA and CDR2 FQGNSA. After 5'RACE with constant-segment primers, TCR alpha and TCR beta cDNA libraries carrying sample barcodes and UMIs were obtained. Via MiXCR, TCRdb re-called the 5' RACE reads, giving one row per CDR3 protein. The sample carries a few hundred thousand distinct CDR3 sequences, 20% to 30% recorded once. Broader study findings: Clones contracting day 15 to 85 were balanced CD4/CD8; later expanders leaned CD4+. Confirmation was lacking for SARS-CoV-2 specificity of second-wave clones that peaked on day 37. Some clones that responded turned up in pre-infection memory, which suggests that cross-reactive memory joined in.

This chain uses TRBV7-2 with TRBJ2-1, with TRBD1 matching over 8 bases. This TCR was recovered from an adult woman who had mild COVID-19 (a few samples of this study predate the infection). Cell type and time point are not known. Source material: PBMCs or a T cell subset sorted from them (not recorded which). CDR3 in amino acids: CASSLADGQGLGNEQFF. CDR3 sequence (DNA): TGTGCCAGCAGCTTAGCGGACGGACAGGGCCTCGGGAATGAGCAGTTCTTC.